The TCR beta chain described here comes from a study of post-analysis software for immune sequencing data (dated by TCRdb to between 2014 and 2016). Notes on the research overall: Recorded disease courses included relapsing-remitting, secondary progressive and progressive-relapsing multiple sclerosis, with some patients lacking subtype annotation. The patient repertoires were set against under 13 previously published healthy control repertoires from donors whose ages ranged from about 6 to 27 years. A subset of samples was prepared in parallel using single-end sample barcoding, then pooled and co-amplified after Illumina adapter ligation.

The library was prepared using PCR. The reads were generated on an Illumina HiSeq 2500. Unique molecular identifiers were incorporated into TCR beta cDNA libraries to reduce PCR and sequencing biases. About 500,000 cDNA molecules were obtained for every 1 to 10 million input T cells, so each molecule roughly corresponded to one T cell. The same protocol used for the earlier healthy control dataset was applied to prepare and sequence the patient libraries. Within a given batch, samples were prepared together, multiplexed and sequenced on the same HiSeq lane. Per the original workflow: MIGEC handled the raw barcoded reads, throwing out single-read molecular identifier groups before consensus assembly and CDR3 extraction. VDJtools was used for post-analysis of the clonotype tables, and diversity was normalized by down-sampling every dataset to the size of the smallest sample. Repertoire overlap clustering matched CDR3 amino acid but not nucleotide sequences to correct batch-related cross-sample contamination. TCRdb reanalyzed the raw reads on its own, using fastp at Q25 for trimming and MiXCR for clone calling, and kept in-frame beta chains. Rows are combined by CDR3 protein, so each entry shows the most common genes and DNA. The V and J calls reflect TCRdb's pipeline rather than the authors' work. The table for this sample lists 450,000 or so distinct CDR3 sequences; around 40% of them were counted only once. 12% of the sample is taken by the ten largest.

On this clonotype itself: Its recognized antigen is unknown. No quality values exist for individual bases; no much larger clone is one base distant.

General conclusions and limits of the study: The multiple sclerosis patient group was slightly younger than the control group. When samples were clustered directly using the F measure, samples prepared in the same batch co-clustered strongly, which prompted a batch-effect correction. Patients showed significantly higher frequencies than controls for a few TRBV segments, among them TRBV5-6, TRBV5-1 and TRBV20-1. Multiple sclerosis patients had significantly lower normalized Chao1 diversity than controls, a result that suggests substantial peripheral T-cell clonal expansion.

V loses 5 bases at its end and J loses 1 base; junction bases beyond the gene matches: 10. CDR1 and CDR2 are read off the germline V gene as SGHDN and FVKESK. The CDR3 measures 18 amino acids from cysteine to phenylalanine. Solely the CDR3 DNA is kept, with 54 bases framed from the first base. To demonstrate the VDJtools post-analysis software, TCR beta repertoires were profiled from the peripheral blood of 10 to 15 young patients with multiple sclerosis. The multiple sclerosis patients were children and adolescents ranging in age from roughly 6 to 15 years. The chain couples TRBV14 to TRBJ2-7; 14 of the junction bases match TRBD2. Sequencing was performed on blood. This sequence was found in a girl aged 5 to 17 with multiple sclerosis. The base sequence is TGTGCCAGCAGCTCGGGACTAGCGGGGGTAACCAGATCCTACGAGCAGTACTTC. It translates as CASSSGLAGVTRSYEQYF. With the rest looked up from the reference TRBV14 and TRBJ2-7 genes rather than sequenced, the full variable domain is EAGVTQFPSHSVIEKGQTVTLRCDPISGHDNLYWYRRVMGKEIKFLLHFVKESKQDESGMPNNRFLAERTGGTYSTLKVQPAELEDSGVYFCASSSGLAGVTRSYEQYFGPGTRLTVT.